This T cell receptor beta chain was observed in a study of T-cell memory formation after mild COVID-19. Study context: TCR clusters were mostly confined to one donor each.

MiXCR, applied by TCRdb to the 5' RACE reads, yields one record per CDR3 protein. Of 400,000 or so distinct CDR3 sequences listed, about 21% are singletons. This clonotype was recorded a few times. The sample comprised PBMCs or a T cell subset sorted from them (not recorded which). This clonotype was obtained from an adult woman who had mild COVID-19 (a few samples of this study predate the infection). Cell type and time point are not known.

The CDR3 coding sequence is TGTGCCCTTCAAGAGGGCCAGAACACTGAAGCTTTCTTT. It yields the protein CALQEGQNTEAFF. This rearrangement joins TRBV6-6 to TRBJ1-1, with D unresolved. CDR3 size: 13 residues. With 11 bases removed from V and 1 base from J, the gap between germline ends came to 14 bases. In germline, CDR1 is MNHNY, CDR2 SVGAGI (reference sequence).